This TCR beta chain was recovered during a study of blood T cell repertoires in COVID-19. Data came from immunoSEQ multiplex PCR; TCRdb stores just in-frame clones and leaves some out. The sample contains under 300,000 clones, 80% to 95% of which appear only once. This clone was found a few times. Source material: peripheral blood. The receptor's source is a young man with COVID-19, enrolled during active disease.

The CDR3 is CASSVDSSGNTIYF. In nucleotides, the CDR3 is TGTGCCAGTAGTGTCGACAGTTCTGGAAACACCATATATTTT. The chain joins TRBV19 to TRBJ1-3; D possibly corresponds to TRBD1 (5 bases). Per germline, CDR1 LNHDA and CDR2 SQIVND (reference sequence). The CDR3 covers 14 residues. Trimming took off 5 bases at V and 1 base at J, with 9 bases between the two ends.